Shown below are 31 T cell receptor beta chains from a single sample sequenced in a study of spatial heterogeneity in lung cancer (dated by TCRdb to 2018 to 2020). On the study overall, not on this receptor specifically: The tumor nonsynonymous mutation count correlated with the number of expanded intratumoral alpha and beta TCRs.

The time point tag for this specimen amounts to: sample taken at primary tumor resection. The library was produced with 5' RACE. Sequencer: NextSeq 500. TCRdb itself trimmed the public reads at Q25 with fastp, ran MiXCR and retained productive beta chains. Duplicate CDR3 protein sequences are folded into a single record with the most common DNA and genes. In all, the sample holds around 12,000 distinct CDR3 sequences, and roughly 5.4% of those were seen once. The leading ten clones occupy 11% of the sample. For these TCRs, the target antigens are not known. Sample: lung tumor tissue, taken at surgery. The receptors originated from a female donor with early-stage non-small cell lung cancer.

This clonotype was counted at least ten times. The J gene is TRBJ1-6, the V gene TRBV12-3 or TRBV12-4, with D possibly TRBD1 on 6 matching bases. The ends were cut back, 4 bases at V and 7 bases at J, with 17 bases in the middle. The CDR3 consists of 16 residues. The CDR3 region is CASSSNPTGPNSPLHF. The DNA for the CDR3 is TGTGCCAGCAGTTCGAACCCAACAGGGCCCAATTCACCCCTCCACTTT.

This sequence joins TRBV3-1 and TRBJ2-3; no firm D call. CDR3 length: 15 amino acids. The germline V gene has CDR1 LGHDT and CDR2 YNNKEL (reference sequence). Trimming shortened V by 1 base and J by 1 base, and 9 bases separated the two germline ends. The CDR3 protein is CASSQGERGTDTQYF. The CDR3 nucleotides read TGTGCCAGCAGCCAAGGAGAGAGAGGCACAGATACGCAGTATTTT.

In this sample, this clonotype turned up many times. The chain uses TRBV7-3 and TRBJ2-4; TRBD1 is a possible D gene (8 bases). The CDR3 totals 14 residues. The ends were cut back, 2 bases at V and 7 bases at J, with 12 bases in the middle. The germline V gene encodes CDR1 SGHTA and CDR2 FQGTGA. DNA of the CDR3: TGTGCCAGCAGCTTAGGACAGGGAGGGAACATTCAGTACTTC. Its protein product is CASSLGQGGNIQYF.

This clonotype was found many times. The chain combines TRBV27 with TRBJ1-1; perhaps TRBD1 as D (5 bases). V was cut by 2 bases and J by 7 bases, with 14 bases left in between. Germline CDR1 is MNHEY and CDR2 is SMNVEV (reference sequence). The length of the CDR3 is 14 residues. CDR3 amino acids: CASSLKTDKGEAFF. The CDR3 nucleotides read TGTGCCAGCAGTTTAAAGACAGATAAGGGTGAAGCTTTCTTT.

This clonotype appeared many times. CDR3 amino acids: CAWTRGVGIYF. CDR3 DNA sequence: TGTGCCTGGACGCGAGGTGTTGGCATATATTTT. This chain uses TRBV30 with TRBJ1-3; D is undetermined. There are 11 residues in the CDR3. V was clipped by 4 bases and J by 12 bases, with 13 bases between them. Germline V CDR1 and CDR2: GTSNPN, SVGIG (reference sequence).

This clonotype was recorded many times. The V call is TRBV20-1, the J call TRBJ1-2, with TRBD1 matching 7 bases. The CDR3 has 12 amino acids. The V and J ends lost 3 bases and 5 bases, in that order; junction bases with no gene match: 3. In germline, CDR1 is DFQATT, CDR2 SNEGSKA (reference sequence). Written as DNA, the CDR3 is TGCAGTGCTAGGGACAGGACTTATGGCTACACCTTC. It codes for CSARDRTYGYTF.

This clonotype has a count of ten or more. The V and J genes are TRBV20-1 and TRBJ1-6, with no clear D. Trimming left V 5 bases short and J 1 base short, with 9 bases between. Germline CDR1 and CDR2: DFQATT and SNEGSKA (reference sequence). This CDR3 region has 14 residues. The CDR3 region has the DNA TGCAGTGCTTCGGGGTTTTCCTATAATTCACCCCTCCACTTT. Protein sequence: CSASGFSYNSPLHF.

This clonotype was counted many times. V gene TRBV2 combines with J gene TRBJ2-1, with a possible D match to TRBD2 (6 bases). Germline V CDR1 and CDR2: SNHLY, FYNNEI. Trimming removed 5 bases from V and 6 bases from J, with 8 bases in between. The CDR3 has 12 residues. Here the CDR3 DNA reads TGTGCCAGCAGTTGGACTATCAATGAGCAGTTCTTC. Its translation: CASSWTINEQFF. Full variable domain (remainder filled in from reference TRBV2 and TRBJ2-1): EPEVTQTPSHQVTQMGQEVILRCVPISNHLYFYWYRQILGQKVEFLVSFYNNEISEKSEIFDDQFSVERPDGSNFTLKIRSTKLEDSAMYFCASSWTINEQFFGPGTRLTVL.

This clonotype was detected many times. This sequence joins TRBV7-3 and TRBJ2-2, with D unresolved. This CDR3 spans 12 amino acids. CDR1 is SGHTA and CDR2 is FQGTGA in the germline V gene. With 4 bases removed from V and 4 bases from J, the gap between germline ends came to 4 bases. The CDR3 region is CASSSFTGELFF. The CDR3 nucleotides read TGTGCCAGCAGCTCTTTCACCGGGGAGCTGTTTTTT.

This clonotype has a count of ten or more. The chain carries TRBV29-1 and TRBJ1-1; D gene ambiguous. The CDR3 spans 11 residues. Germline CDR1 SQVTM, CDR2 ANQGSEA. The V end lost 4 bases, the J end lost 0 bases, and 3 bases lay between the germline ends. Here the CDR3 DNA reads TGCAGCGTTGCCTTGAACACTGAAGCTTTCTTT. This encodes CSVALNTEAFF.

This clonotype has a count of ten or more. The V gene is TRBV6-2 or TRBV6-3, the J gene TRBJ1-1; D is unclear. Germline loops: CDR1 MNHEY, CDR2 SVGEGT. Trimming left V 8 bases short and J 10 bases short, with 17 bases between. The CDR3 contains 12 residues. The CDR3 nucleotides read TGTGCCAGCCTTAGCGGAAGTCGGAGAGCTTTCTTT. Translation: CASLSGSRRAFF.

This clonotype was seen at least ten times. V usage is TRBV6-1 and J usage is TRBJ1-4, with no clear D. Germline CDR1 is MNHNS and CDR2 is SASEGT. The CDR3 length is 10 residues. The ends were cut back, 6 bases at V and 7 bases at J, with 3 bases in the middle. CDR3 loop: CASRGEKLFF. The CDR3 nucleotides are TGTGCCAGCAGGGGTGAAAAACTGTTTTTT.

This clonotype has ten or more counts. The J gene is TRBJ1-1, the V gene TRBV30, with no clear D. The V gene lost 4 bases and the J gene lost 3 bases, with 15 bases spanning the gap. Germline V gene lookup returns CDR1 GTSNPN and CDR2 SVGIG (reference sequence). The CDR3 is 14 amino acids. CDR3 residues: CAWNRFLRDTEAFF. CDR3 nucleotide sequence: TGTGCCTGGAATCGGTTTTTGAGGGACACTGAAGCTTTCTTT.

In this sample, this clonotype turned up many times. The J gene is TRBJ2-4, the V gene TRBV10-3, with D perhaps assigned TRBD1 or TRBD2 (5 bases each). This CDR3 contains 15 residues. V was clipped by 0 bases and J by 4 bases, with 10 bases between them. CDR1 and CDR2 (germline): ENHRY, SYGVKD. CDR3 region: CAISESVRGKNIQYF. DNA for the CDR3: TGTGCCATCAGTGAGTCGGTGAGGGGTAAAAACATTCAGTACTTC.

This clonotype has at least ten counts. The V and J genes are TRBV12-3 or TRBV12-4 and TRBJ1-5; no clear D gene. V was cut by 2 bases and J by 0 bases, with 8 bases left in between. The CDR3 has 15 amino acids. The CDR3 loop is CASSLRGVSNQPQHF. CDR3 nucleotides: TGTGCCAGCAGTTTACGCGGGGTTAGCAATCAGCCCCAGCATTTT.

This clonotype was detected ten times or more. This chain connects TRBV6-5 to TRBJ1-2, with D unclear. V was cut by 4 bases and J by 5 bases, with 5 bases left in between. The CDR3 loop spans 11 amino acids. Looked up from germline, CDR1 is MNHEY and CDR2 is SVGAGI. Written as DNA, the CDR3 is TGTGCCAGCAGTTCTCGTTATGGCTACACCTTC. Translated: CASSSRYGYTF.

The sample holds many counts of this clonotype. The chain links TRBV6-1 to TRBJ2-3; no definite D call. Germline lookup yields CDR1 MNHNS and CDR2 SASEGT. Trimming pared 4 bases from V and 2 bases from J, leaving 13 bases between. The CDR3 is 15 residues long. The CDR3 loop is CASSGTWVTTDTQYF. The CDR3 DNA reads TGTGCCAGCAGTGGAACGTGGGTCACCACAGATACGCAGTATTTT.

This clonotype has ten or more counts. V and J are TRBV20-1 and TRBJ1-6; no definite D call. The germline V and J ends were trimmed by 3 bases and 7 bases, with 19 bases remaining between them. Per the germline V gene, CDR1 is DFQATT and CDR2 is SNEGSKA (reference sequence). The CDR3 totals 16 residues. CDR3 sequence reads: CSARTNSGSRNSPLHF. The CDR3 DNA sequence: TGCAGTGCTAGGACAAATAGTGGCAGTCGAAATTCACCCCTCCACTTT.

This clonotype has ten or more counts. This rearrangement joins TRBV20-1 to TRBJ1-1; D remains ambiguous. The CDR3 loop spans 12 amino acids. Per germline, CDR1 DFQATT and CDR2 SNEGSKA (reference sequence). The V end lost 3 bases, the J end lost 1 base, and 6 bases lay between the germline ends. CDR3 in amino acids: CSASRPNTEAFF. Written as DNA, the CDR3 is TGCAGTGCTAGCCGACCGAACACTGAAGCTTTCTTT.

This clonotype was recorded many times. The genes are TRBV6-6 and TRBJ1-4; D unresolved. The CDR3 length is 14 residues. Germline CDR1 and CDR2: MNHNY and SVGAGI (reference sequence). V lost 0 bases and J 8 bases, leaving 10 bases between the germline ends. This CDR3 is CASSYSNVWEKLFF. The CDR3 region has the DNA TGTGCCAGCAGTTACTCCAACGTCTGGGAAAAACTGTTTTTT.

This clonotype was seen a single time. The CDR3 sequence: CASSERGFYGYTF. Written as DNA, the CDR3 is TGTGCCAGCAGCGAACGGGGCTTCTATGGCTACACCTTC. The chain has TRBV5-6 and TRBJ1-2; D perhaps matches TRBD1 (5 bases). Trimming removed 4 bases from V and 4 bases from J, with 11 bases in between. Germline V gives CDR1 SGHDT, CDR2 YYEEEE. The CDR3 covers 13 residues. The entire variable domain, with the rest obtained from reference TRBV5-6 and TRBJ1-2, is as follows: DAGVTQSPTHLIKTRGQQVTLRCSPKSGHDTVSWYQQALGQGPQFIFQYYEEEERQRGNFPDRFSGHQFPNYSSELNVNALLLGDSALYLCASSERGFYGYTFGSGTRLTVV.

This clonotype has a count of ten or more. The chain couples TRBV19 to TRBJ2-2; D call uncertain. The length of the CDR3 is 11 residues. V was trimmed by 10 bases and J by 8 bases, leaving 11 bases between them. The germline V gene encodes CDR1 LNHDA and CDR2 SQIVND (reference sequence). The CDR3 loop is CATRRPGELFF. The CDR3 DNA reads TGTGCCACTCGCCGACCGGGGGAGCTGTTTTTT.

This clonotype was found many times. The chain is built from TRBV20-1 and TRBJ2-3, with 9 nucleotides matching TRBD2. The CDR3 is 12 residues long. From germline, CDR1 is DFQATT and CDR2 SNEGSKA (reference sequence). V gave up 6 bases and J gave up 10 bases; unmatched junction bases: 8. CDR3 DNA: TGCAGTGCGGTGCGGGGGGGTTTGCCGCAGTATTTT. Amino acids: CSAVRGGLPQYF.

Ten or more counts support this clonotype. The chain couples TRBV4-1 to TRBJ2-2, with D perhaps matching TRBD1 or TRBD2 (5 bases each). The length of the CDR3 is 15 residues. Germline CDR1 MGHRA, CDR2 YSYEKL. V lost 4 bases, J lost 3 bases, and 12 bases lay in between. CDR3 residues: CASSLAGTDTGELFF. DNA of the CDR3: TGCGCCAGCAGCCTTGCCGGGACGGACACCGGGGAGCTGTTTTTT.

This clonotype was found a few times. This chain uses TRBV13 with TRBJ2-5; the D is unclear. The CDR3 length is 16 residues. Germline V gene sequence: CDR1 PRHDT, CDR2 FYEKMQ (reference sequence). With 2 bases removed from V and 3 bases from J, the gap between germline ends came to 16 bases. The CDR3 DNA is TGTGCCAGCAGCTTATCTATTGACCTAGTGGAAGAGACCCAGTACTTC. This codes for CASSLSIDLVEETQYF. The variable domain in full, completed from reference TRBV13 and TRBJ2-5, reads AAGVIQSPRHLIKEKRETATLKCYPIPRHDTVYWYQQGPGQDPQFLISFYEKMQSDKGSIPDRFSAQQFSDYHSELNMSSLELGDSALYFCASSLSIDLVEETQYFGPGTRLLVL.

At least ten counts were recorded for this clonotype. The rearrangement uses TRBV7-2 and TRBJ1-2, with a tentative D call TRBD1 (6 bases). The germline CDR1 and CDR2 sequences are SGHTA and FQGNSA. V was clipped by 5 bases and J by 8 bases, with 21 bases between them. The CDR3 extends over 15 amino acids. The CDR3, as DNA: TGTGCCAGCAGCCCCTTCGTACAGGGCGCGCGGGGCTACACCTTC. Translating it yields CASSPFVQGARGYTF. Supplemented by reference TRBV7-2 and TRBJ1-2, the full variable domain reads GAGVSQSPSNKVTEKGKDVELRCDPISGHTALYWYRQSLGQGLEFLIYFQGNSAPDKSGLPSDRFSAERTGGSVSTLTIQRTQQEDSAVYLCASSPFVQGARGYTFGSGTRLTVV.

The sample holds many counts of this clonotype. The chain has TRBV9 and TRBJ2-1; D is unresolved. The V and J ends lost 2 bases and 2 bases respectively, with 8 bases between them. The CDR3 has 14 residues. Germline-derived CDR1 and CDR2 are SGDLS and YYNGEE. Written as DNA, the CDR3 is TGTGCCAGCAGCGTGCGCGGTACCTACAATGAGCAGTTCTTC. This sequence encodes CASSVRGTYNEQFF.

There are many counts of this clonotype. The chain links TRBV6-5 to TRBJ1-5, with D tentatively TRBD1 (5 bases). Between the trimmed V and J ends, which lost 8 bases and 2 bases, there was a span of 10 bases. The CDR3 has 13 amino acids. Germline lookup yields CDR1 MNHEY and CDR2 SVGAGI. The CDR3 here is CASGRVGNQPQHF. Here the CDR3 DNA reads TGTGCCAGCGGCAGGGTTGGCAATCAGCCCCAGCATTTT.

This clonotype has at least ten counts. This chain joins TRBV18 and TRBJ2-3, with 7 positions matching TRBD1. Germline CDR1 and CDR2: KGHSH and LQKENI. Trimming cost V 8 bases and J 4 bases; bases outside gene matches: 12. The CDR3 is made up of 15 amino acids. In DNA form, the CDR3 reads TGTGCCAGCGGGGGTGATGACAGGGCGGCAGATACGCAGTATTTT. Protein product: CASGGDDRAADTQYF.

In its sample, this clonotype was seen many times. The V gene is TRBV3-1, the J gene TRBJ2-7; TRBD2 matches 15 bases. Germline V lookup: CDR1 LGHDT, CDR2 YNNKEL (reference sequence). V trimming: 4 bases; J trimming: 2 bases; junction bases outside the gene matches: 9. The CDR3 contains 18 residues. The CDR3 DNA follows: TGTGCCAGCAGCCCGGGACTAGCGGGGGGCATAGCCCCCTACGAGCAGTACTTC. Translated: CASSPGLAGGIAPYEQYF.

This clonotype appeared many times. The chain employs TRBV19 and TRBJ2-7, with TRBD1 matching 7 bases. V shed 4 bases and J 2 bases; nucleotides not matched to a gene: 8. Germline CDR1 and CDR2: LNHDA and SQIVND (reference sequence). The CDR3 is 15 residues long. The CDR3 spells CASSNDRVGTYEQYF. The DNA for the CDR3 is TGTGCCAGTAGTAACGACAGGGTCGGTACCTACGAGCAGTACTTC.